The entry below gives a single T cell receptor beta chain sequence along with its context. Its target is unknown. Some clones are missing from TCRdb's copy, which holds only in-frame ones; the method was immunoSEQ multiplex PCR. The top ten hold under 14% of the sample, which has tens of thousands of clones, about 83% seen once. This sample is part of a study of T cell responses to AZD1222 COVID-19 vaccine. Pooled in the analysis were second doses at about 4 or about 12 weeks. Study outcomes and limitations: Along spike, vaccine-associated CD4 TCRs were found throughout, with dominance at 160-218 and 743-854. Mostly white British, mostly female donors; authors suggested clonal diversity may be underestimated.

The ends were cut back, 5 bases at V and 13 bases at J, with 15 bases in the middle. CDR1 MNHEY and CDR2 SMNVEV come from the germline V gene (reference sequence). The CDR3 spans 13 residues. Specimen: peripheral blood, collected 28 days after the second AZD1222 dose. This sequence was found in an adult who received the AZD1222 COVID-19 vaccine. This chain uses TRBV27 with TRBJ1-6; D ambiguous. In DNA, the CDR3 is TGTGCCAGCAGTCCAAACCCCGAATTTCCCCTCCACTTT. The encoded protein is CASSPNPEFPLHF.